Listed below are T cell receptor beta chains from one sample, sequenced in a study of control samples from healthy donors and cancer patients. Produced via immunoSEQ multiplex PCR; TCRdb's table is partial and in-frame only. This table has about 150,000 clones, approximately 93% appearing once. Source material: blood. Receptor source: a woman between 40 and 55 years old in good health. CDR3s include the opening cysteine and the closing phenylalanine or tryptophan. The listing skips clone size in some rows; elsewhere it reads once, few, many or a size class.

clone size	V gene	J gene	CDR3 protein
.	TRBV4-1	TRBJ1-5	CASSQGAGDGRQPQHF
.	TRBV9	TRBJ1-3	CASSVASQGGNTIYF
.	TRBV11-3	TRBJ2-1	CASSLSRGANEQFF
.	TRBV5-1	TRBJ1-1	CASSQQDGASEAFF
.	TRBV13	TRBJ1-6	CASSLVQGVNSPLHF
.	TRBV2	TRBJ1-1	CASSVEGERNTEAFF
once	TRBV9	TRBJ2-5	CASSVGQQETQYF
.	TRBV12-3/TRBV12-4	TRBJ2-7	CASSPGVGERGYF
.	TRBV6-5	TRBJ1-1	CASSYSAGRTEAFF
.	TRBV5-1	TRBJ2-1	CASSLGWGGRFDEQFF
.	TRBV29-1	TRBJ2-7	CSVVGRYEQYF
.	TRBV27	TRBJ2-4	CASSLAGGYKNIQYF
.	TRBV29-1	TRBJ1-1	CSVHHWSLNTEAFF
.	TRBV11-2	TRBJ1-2	CASSFSNGGEGGYTF
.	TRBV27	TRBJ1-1	CASSLSRGMNTEAFF
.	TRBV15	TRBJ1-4	CATNRGIDQGKLFF
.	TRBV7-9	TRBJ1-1	CASSAGEGVNTEAFF
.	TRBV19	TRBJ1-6	CASSFDFGANSPLHF
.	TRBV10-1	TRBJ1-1	CASRLPRGAFF
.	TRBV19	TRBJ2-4	CASRPRGGLDIQYF
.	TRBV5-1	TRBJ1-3	CASSARFDVGNTIYF
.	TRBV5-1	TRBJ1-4	CASSSLGARNEKLFF
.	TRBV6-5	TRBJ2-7	CASSSGQFGYYEQYF
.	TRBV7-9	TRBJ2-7	CASSPGTGGNEQYF
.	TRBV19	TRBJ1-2	CASSVPWDRGYGYTF
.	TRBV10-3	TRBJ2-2	CAISDRTGETGELFF
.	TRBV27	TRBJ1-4	CASSLTSRGRREKLFF
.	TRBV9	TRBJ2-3	CASSVVPSGSTDTQYF
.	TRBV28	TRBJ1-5	CASSPGPAGTPQHF
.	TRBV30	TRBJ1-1	CAWSPRPRPPFF
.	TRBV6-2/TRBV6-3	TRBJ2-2	CASSAQGIGGELFF
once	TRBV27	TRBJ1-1	CASSPASGTGSLAFF
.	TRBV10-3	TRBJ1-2	CAISGGATHGYTF
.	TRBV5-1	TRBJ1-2	CASSSGQGYVYGYTF
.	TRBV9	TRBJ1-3	CASSGKASGNTIYF